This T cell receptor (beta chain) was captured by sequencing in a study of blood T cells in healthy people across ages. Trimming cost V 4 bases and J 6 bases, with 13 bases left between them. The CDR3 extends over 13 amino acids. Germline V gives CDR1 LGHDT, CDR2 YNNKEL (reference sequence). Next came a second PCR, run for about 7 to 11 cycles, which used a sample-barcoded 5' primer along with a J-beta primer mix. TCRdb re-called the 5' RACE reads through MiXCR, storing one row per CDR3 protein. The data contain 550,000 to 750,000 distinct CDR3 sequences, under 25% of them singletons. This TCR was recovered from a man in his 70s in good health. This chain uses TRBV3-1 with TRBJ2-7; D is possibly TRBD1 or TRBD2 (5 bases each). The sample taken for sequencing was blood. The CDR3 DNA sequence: TGTGCCAGCAGCCTTCAGGGAGAACGCGAGCAGTACTTC. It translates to CASSLQGEREQYF.